In this sample, the clone carrying this T cell receptor beta chain turned up many times. Its specificity is unknown. The data belong to a study of neurological immune-mediated disorders. Notes on the study in general: Private repertoires in all groups were suggested by the finding that expanded clones across subjects shared no CDR3 amino acid sequences.

Germline CDR1 reads SGHVS; CDR2 reads FQNEAQ. V was pared by 4 bases and J by 7 bases, with 5 bases between. The CDR3 contains 11 residues. Synthesis of cDNA was accomplished via 5'RACE employing 10-nucleotide random UMIs. Sequencing runs each generated in excess of 190 million TCR-beta sequences derived from 15-18 subjects. TCRdb fed the 5' RACE reads into MiXCR, producing one record per CDR3 protein. The table has about 50,000 distinct CDR3 sequences, roughly 15% seen once; the top ten hold approximately 4%. Sequences were obtained from PBMCs. The chain joins TRBV7-8 to TRBJ2-1; D gene unclear. The receptor's source is a man between 60 and 75 years old in good health. The CDR3 bases are TGTGCCAGCAGCTGGCGGAATGAGCAGTTCTTC. Protein product: CASSWRNEQFF.